A single sample is the source of the 28 T cell receptor beta chains below, sequenced in a study of technical replicates of blood from several donors (dated by TCRdb to about 2017). The library relied on the immunoSEQ multiplex PCR assay. TCRdb mirrors the immuneACCESS table, restricted to in-frame sequences. Some clones are absent from its copies; in checked studies, under half trace to an unresolved V gene, and the reason for the others is unknown. Across this sample there are tens of thousands of clones, with more than 85% seen only once. The ten most abundant clones make up approximately 5% of the sample. The sample was PBMCs. The receptors shown here come from a human donor in good health. Some clones in this sample may be carry-over from other donors' samples.

The chain has TRBV6-1 and TRBJ2-7; 7 nucleotides match TRBD2. CDR1 is MNHNS and CDR2 is SASEGT in the germline V gene. J gave up 0 bases and V 3 bases, and 5 bases lay outside the gene matches. The CDR3 sequence is 15 residues long. This CDR3 reads CASSDEAGSSYEQYF. DNA of the CDR3: TGTGCCAGCAGTGACGAAGCGGGGAGCTCCTACGAGCAGTACTTC.

This clone was detected a few times. The rearrangement uses TRBV11-3 and TRBJ2-2, with 7 bases matching TRBD1. CDR1 and CDR2 from the germline V gene are SGHNT and YENEEA. With 4 bases clipped from V and 1 base from J, the junction kept 0 bases outside the gene matches. This CDR3 has 14 amino acids. The CDR3 region is CASSWTGNTGELFF. The CDR3 DNA reads as TGTGCCAGCAGCTGGACAGGGAACACCGGGGAGCTGTTTTTT.

The chain carries TRBV18 and TRBJ1-6; perhaps TRBD1 as D (5 bases). The CDR3 length is 13 residues. The germline V and J ends were trimmed by 2 bases and 10 bases, with 9 bases remaining between them. Germline V lookup: CDR1 KGHSH, CDR2 LQKENI. CDR3 sequence reads: CASSPAGQSPLHF. CDR3 nucleotide sequence: TGTGCCAGCTCACCAGCAGGGCAATCACCCCTCCACTTT.

This chain joins TRBV10-3 and TRBJ1-5, with a weak D call TRBD1 (5 bases). The CDR3 is 15 residues long. Germline assignment: CDR1 ENHRY and CDR2 SYGVKD. V lost 0 bases and J 0 bases, leaving 6 bases between the germline ends. CDR3 bases: TGTGCCATCAGTGAGTCGACAGATAGCAATCAGCCCCAGCATTTT. Its translation: CAISESTDSNQPQHF.

The chain carries TRBV7-3 and TRBJ2-3, with 7 nucleotides matching TRBD2. Germline V gives CDR1 SGHTA, CDR2 FQGTGA. Trimming at V came to 5 bases and at J to 8 bases, leaving 16 bases not matched to a gene. CDR3 length equals 16 residues. The CDR3, as DNA: TGTGCCAGCAGCCCCCCCGGGGAGCGGGGCCGGAGTACGCAGTATTTT. Protein sequence: CASSPPGERGRSTQYF.

This sequence joins TRBV7-9 and TRBJ1-1; TRBD1 aligns across 7 bases. Per the germline V gene, CDR1 is SEHNR and CDR2 is FQNEAQ (reference sequence). With 3 bases clipped from V and 6 bases from J, the junction kept 10 bases outside the gene matches. There are 15 residues in the CDR3. The chain's CDR3 is CASSFTGEERAEAFF. The CDR3 DNA sequence: TGTGCCAGCAGCTTTACAGGGGAGGAGAGGGCTGAAGCTTTCTTT.

V usage is TRBV5-1 and J usage is TRBJ1-4; 8 positions match TRBD1. Germline V gene sequence: CDR1 SGHRS, CDR2 YFSETQ. This CDR3 contains 16 residues. After removal of 4 bases from V and 0 bases from J, the junction contained 5 bases not matched to a gene. CDR3 sequence reads: CASSVQGATTNEKLFF. The CDR3, as DNA: TGCGCCAGCAGCGTGCAGGGGGCAACAACTAATGAAAAACTGTTTTTT.

This chain connects TRBV7-6 to TRBJ2-1, with 9 bases aligning to TRBD2. V shed 6 bases, J shed 4 bases, and the junction held 7 bases outside the gene matches. The CDR3 contains 15 residues. CDR1 and CDR2 from the germline V gene are SGHVS and FNYEAQ. This CDR3 reads CASSFLAGIYNEQFF. The CDR3 nucleotides are TGTGCCAGCAGTTTCCTAGCGGGAATATACAATGAGCAGTTCTTC.

V gene TRBV6-6 combines with J gene TRBJ2-2; D not certain. Trimming took off 4 bases at V and 0 bases at J, with 12 bases between the two ends. This CDR3 has 16 residues. The germline CDR1 and CDR2 sequences are MNHNY and SVGAGI (reference sequence). The CDR3 protein is CASSSAVFTNTGELFF. The CDR3 bases are TGTGCCAGCAGTTCTGCGGTATTCACGAACACCGGGGAGCTGTTTTTT.

CDR3 protein: CASSSTTGQHTGELFF. The CDR3 coding sequence is TGTGCCAGCAGCTCAACAACGGGACAGCACACCGGGGAGCTGTTTTTT. This rearrangement joins TRBV7-8 to TRBJ2-2; 7 nucleotides match TRBD1. V dropped 4 bases and J dropped 3; count of bases not matched to a gene: 8. The germline V gene encodes CDR1 SGHVS and CDR2 FQNEAQ. This CDR3 spans 16 amino acids.

The chain employs TRBV7-6 and TRBJ1-4, with 9 bases that match TRBD1. The CDR3 has 14 residues. J was trimmed by 5 bases and V by 5 bases; bases with no gene match: 3. In germline, CDR1 is SGHVS, CDR2 FNYEAQ. CDR3 protein: CASSGGTGNEKLFF. For the CDR3, the DNA is TGTGCCAGCAGCGGTGGGACAGGGAATGAAAAACTGTTTTTT.

The genes are TRBV7-6 and TRBJ2-3; 15 bases line up with TRBD2. In germline, CDR1 is SGHVS, CDR2 FNYEAQ. The V segment lost 5 bases and the J segment 5 bases; nucleotides outside the gene matches: 8. CDR3 length equals 17 residues. CDR3 protein: CASSPWTSGGVGDTQYF. In nucleotides, the CDR3 is TGTGCCAGCAGCCCCTGGACTAGCGGGGGGGTGGGAGATACGCAGTATTTT.

J is TRBJ2-5 and V is TRBV5-4; weak D call: TRBD2 (6 bases). Germline V gene lookup returns CDR1 SGHNT and CDR2 YYREEE (reference sequence). Trimming took 4 bases from V and 4 from J, leaving 11 bases between them. The CDR3 runs 13 residues. The DNA of the CDR3 is TGTGCCAGCAGCCCGGAGGGGTTAGAGACCCAGTACTTC. Its translation: CASSPEGLETQYF.

The genes are TRBV6-1 and TRBJ1-6; 7 bases align to TRBD1. The CDR3 is made up of 16 amino acids. The V segment lost 1 base and the J segment 5 bases; nucleotides outside the gene matches: 5. From germline, CDR1 is MNHNS and CDR2 SASEGT. CDR3 bases: TGTGCCAGCAGTGAAGTCCCGACAGGGAATAATTCACCCCTCCACTTT. Its translation: CASSEVPTGNNSPLHF.

This clone was counted once. The chain carries TRBV2 and TRBJ2-7, with 7 positions matching TRBD1. The CDR3 is 14 residues long. The germline V gene has CDR1 SNHLY and CDR2 FYNNEI. V dropped 5 bases and J dropped 1; count of bases not matched to a gene: 5. CDR3 sequence: CASSRQGDSYEQYF. CDR3 DNA sequence: TGTGCCAGCAGTCGGCAGGGGGATTCCTACGAGCAGTACTTC.

The chain is built from TRBV7-6 and TRBJ2-2, with D maybe TRBD1 (6 bases). This CDR3 contains 14 residues. Germline V gives CDR1 SGHVS, CDR2 FNYEAQ. V was shortened by 4 bases and J by 4 bases, with 10 bases between the two germline ends. CDR3 sequence reads: CASSSGQFTGELFF. CDR3 nucleotide sequence: TGTGCCAGCAGCTCTGGACAGTTCACCGGGGAGCTGTTTTTT.

The rearrangement joins TRBV11-2 to TRBJ2-7; 11 nucleotides match TRBD2. The CDR3 is 15 residues long. V shed 5 bases and J 4 bases; nucleotides not matched to a gene: 7. Germline V gene sequence: CDR1 SGHAT, CDR2 FQNNGV. This CDR3 reads CASSPTSGRRYEQYF. CDR3 bases: TGTGCCAGCAGCCCAACTAGCGGGAGAAGGTACGAGCAGTACTTC.

The chain is built from TRBV6-6 and TRBJ1-1; 7 bases agree with TRBD1. Per germline, CDR1 MNHNY and CDR2 SVGAGI (reference sequence). V was pared by 5 bases and J by 4 bases, with 7 bases of the junction left unmatched. This CDR3 comprises 14 residues. CDR3 sequence: CASSDTGASTEAFF. CDR3 nucleotides: TGTGCCAGCAGTGATACAGGGGCAAGCACTGAAGCTTTCTTT.

J is TRBJ1-5 and V is TRBV6-6; D may be TRBD1 (5 bases). Between the trimmed V and J ends, which lost 6 bases and 0 bases, there was a span of 15 bases. CDR3 length equals 16 residues. In germline, CDR1 is MNHNY, CDR2 SVGAGI (reference sequence). Here the CDR3 DNA reads TGTGCCAGCAGCTACGGGGGGGTCAATAGCAATCAGCCCCAGCATTTT. This sequence encodes CASSYGGVNSNQPQHF.

This chain links TRBV19 with TRBJ2-1, with D possibly being TRBD2 (5 bases). The V and J ends lost 6 bases and 7 bases respectively, with 16 bases between them. The germline gives CDR1 LNHDA, CDR2 SQIVND (reference sequence). The CDR3 has 14 residues. The CDR3 coding sequence is TGTGCCAGTAGGCACTTAGGGCGGGCAAATGAGCAGTTCTTC. Translation gives CASRHLGRANEQFF. The whole variable domain, filled in from reference TRBV19 and TRBJ2-1, reads DGGITQSPKYLFRKEGQNVTLSCEQNLNHDAMYWYRQDPGQGLRLIYYSQIVNDFQKGDIAEGYSVSREKKESFPLTVTSAQKNPTAFYLCASRHLGRANEQFFGPGTRLTVL.

A few counts support this clone. The chain is built from TRBV7-9 and TRBJ2-1, with TRBD2 identical over 7 bases. The germline gives CDR1 SEHNR, CDR2 FQNEAQ (reference sequence). The J segment lost 9 bases and the V segment lost 5 bases, leaving 19 bases of the junction unmatched. CDR3 length: 17 residues. The CDR3 DNA sequence: TGTGCCAGCAGCCCCCGCGGTTGGTGGGAGGGCGTCGGTGAGCAGTTCTTC. Translating it yields CASSPRGWWEGVGEQFF.

This clone appeared once. The J gene is TRBJ1-3, the V gene TRBV5-1; D not resolved. This CDR3 is built from 13 residues. Trimming took off 4 bases at V and 2 bases at J, with 7 bases between the two ends. CDR1 and CDR2 from the germline V gene are SGHRS and YFSETQ. The CDR3 spells CASSPSPGNTIYF. As DNA, the CDR3 is TGCGCCAGCAGCCCGAGCCCTGGAAACACCATATATTTT.

A few counts support this clone. The V call is TRBV19, the J call TRBJ1-5, with D maybe TRBD1 (5 bases). Germline CDR1 reads LNHDA; CDR2 reads SQIVND (reference sequence). The CDR3 length is 11 residues. The CDR3 bases are TGTGCATCAGGGCCCAATCAGCCCCAGCATTTT. The encoded protein is CASGPNQPQHF.

Only a few counts were recorded for this clone. V and J are TRBV5-3 and TRBJ1-2; maybe TRBD1 (6 bases). TRBV5-3 is designated an ORF whose function remains uncertain. The CDR3 totals 14 residues. Trimming took 4 bases from V and 1 from J, leaving 11 bases between them. CDR3 DNA sequence: TGTGCCAGAAGCCGGACAGATTTTAACTATGGCTACACCTTC. It yields the protein CARSRTDFNYGYTF.

This clone was recorded only once. The gene calls are TRBV9 and TRBJ1-6, with D unclear. Trimming removed 0 bases from V and 0 bases from J, with 7 bases in between. CDR3 length equals 16 residues. Looked up from germline, CDR1 is SGDLS and CDR2 is YYNGEE. The CDR3 sequence: CASSVAGSSYNSPLHF. CDR3 bases: TGTGCCAGCAGCGTAGCTGGGAGCTCCTATAATTCACCCCTCCACTTT. The full variable domain, completed using reference TRBV9 and TRBJ1-6, is DSGVTQTPKHLITATGQRVTLRCSPRSGDLSVYWYQQSLDQGLQFLIQYYNGEERAKGNILERFSAQQFPDLHSELNLSSLELGDSALYFCASSVAGSSYNSPLHFGNGTRLTVT.

The chain is built from TRBV15 and TRBJ2-7, with D perhaps TRBD2 (5 bases). This CDR3 has 15 amino acids. Germline CDR1 is LNHNV and CDR2 is YYDKDF (reference sequence). Trimming removed 0 bases at V and 5 bases at J, with 14 bases between. The CDR3 region has the DNA TGTGCCACCAGCAGAGATTCAGAGGGTTGGAACGAGCAGTACTTC. Its protein product is CATSRDSEGWNEQYF. The whole variable domain, remainder taken from reference TRBV15 and TRBJ2-7, is DAMVIQNPRYQVTQFGKPVTLSCSQTLNHNVMYWYQQKSSQAPKLLFHYYDKDFNNEADTPDNFQSRRPNTSFCFLDIRSPGLGDTAMYLCATSRDSEGWNEQYFGPGTRLTVT.

This chain joins TRBV6-6 and TRBJ2-1; the match to TRBD1 covers 10 bases. In germline, CDR1 is MNHNY, CDR2 SVGAGI (reference sequence). V gave up 7 bases and J gave up 7 bases; unmatched junction bases: 13. The CDR3 is 16 residues long. The CDR3 is CASTPPPGQGNNEQFF. In nucleotides, the CDR3 is TGTGCCAGCACCCCACCCCCGGGACAGGGGAATAATGAGCAGTTCTTC.

This clone was recorded a few times. The chain uses TRBV19 and TRBJ1-5; a weak D match, TRBD1 (5 bases). Germline loops: CDR1 LNHDA, CDR2 SQIVND (reference sequence). CDR3 size: 15 residues. Trimming took 9 bases from V and 4 from J, leaving 19 bases between them. The CDR3 DNA sequence: TGTGCCAGCGATCGGCAGGGTGATTGGAATCAGCCCCAGCATTTT. Its protein product is CASDRQGDWNQPQHF. The full variable domain, in which reference TRBV19 and TRBJ1-5 provide the parts outside the CDR3, is DGGITQSPKYLFRKEGQNVTLSCEQNLNHDAMYWYRQDPGQGLRLIYYSQIVNDFQKGDIAEGYSVSREKKESFPLTVTSAQKNPTAFYLCASDRQGDWNQPQHFGDGTRLSIL.